This T cell receptor (beta chain) was sequenced in a study of cytotoxic CD8 clonotypes in ibrutinib-treated CLL. Investigators sought sequencing depths of between 1 in 200,000 and 1 in 1 million T cells. Only in-frame clones appear in the TCRdb table, and some are missing; sequencing was by immunoSEQ multiplex PCR. This table holds more than 200,000 clones, under 75% found once. Study findings and constraints: For progressing versus sustained-remission patients, sampling times were not the same. The study found clonality rose at ibrutinib response, then fell toward baseline at progression.

This CDR3 region has 16 residues. About this clone: What it recognizes is unknown.

This TCR was sampled from a human donor with chronic lymphocytic leukemia. Here the sequenced sample was PBMCs, taken after 24 months of ibrutinib treatment. V is TRBV23-1 and J is TRBJ2-5; 8 bases agree with TRBD2. TRBV23-1 is annotated as an ORF whose role is uncertain. The CDR3 loop is CGPRLAGRTYQETQYF. CDR3 DNA sequence: TGCGGCCCCCGGCTAGCGGGCCGTACCTACCAAGAGACCCAGTACTTC.